The clone carrying this TCR beta chain was found once. As yet, its antigen is unknown. Naive-designated CD8 cells lacked CD45RO, were positively enriched for CCR7, and omitted terminally differentiated effector memory CD45RA+ cells. Here immunoSEQ multiplex PCR was the method, and the copy in TCRdb shows in-frame clones only, minus some. The data show 1.5 million to 2.5 million clones, roughly 95% seen once. The source of the sample is a study of shared clonotypes between healthy human individuals. Study outcomes and limitations: Compared with memory subsets, naive subsets generally had larger estimated richness.

Sequenced material: naive CD8+ T cells sorted from blood. This TCR was recovered from a man aged 18 to 30 in good health.

This CDR3 is CAISEDYRDRPTTGQYF. The CDR3 region has the DNA TGTGCCATCAGTGAGGACTACCGGGACAGACCTACTACGGGGCAGTACTTC. The rearrangement joins TRBV10-3 to TRBJ2-7; 7 bases match TRBD1. Losses at the gene ends were 2 bases for V and 9 bases for J; bases not matched to a gene: 19. Germline CDR1 is ENHRY and CDR2 is SYGVKD. This CDR3 has 17 amino acids.